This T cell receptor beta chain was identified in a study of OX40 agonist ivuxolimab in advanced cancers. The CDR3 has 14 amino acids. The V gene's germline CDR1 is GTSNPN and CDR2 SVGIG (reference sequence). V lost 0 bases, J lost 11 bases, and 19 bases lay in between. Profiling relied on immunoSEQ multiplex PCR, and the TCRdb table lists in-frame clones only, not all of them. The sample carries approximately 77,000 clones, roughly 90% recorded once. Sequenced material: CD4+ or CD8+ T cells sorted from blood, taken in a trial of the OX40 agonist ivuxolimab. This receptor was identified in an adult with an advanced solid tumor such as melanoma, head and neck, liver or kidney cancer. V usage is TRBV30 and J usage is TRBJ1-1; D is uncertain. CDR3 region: CAWSVRSSWVAAFF. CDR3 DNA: TGTGCCTGGAGTGTACGTTCTTCCTGGGTGGCGGCTTTCTTT. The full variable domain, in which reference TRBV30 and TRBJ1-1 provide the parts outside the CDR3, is SQTIHQWPATLVQPVGSPLSLECTVEGTSNPNLYWYRQAAGRGLQLLFYSVGIGQISSEVPQNLSASRPQDRQFILSSKKLLLSDSGFYLCAWSVRSSWVAAFFGQGTRLTVV.